This TCR beta chain was captured in a study of T cell responses to AZD1222 COVID-19 vaccine. Findings and caveats of the study: Spike-spanning, vaccine-associated CD4 TCRs were dominant at 160-218 and 743-854. Only six or seven AZD1222 recipients tested seropositive at baseline. Reportedly, nearly half of unique spike TCRs recognized epitopes outside B.1.351/B.1.1.7 mutations. Clonal diversity was possibly underestimated, and the donors were mostly white British, with more females.

Germline lookup yields CDR1 MNHEY and CDR2 SMNVEV (reference sequence). V was clipped by 3 bases and J by 6 bases; unmatched bases: 6. The CDR3 sequence is 15 residues long. Measured with immunoSEQ multiplex PCR; TCRdb has only the in-frame clones, and not every one. The sample holds 85,000 to 130,000 clones; approximately 89% are singletons and the top ten take approximately 3%. In the case of this clone: Its specificity is not known.

The sequenced sample was peripheral blood, obtained 28 days after the second dose of the MenACWY control vaccine. The chain uses TRBV27 and TRBJ2-7, with TRBD2 matching over 12 bases. This TCR came from an adult who received the MenACWY meningococcal vaccine as a control. The CDR3 sequence: CASSFSTSGGTEQYF. The CDR3 DNA sequence: TGTGCCAGCAGTTTCTCCACTAGCGGGGGGACCGAGCAGTACTTC.